The clone carrying this TCR beta chain was observed a single time. As yet, its antigen is unknown. The assay used was immunoSEQ (version v3.0), run at survey level. TCRdb keeps only in-frame clones here, not all; method: immunoSEQ multiplex PCR. This table has 20,000 to 25,000 clones, about 86% appearing once. The data are from a study of long-term antiretroviral therapy in people with HIV. Study-level findings and limits: The study collected blood between about 2004 and 2017, possibly under older ART regimens.

The germline V gene encodes CDR1 SGHKS and CDR2 YYEKEE (reference sequence). The CDR3 extends over 15 amino acids. With 4 bases clipped from V and 1 base from J, the junction kept 6 bases outside the gene matches. The sequence was obtained from a man in his 60s with HIV. The chain uses TRBV5-5 and TRBJ1-2; 8 bases agree with TRBD1. Sample: unsorted PBMCs, taken 1.3 years after starting antiretroviral therapy. Here the CDR3 DNA reads TGTGCCAGCAGCCACCGGGACAGGAATAACTATGGCTACACCTTC. Amino acids: CASSHRDRNNYGYTF. The variable domain in full, completed from reference TRBV5-5 and TRBJ1-2, reads DAGVTQSPTHLIKTRGQQVTLRCSPISGHKSVSWYQQVLGQGPQFIFQYYEKEERGRGNFPDRFSARQFPNYSSELNVNALLLGDSALYLCASSHRDRNNYGYTFGSGTRLTVV.